Presented here are 13 T cell receptor beta chains from one specimen sequenced in a study of blood T cells in healthy people across ages. A J-beta primer mix and a sample-barcoded 5' primer were used in a second PCR of about 7 to 11 cycles. TCRdb reprocessed the 5' RACE reads with MiXCR, giving one entry per CDR3 protein. The table has hundreds of thousands of distinct CDR3 sequences, 58% seen once. Specimen: blood. The receptors stem from a man younger than 45 in good health.

The V and J genes are TRBV6-2 or TRBV6-3 and TRBJ2-7, with D perhaps TRBD1 (5 bases). Germline V gene sequence: CDR1 MNHEY, CDR2 SVGEGT. This CDR3 contains 13 residues. The ends were cut back, 5 bases at V and 6 bases at J, with 14 bases in the middle. Here the CDR3 reads CASSPQGFGEQYF. The DNA of the CDR3 is TGTGCCAGCAGTCCGCAGGGTTTCGGCGAGCAGTACTTC.

The chain employs TRBV7-9 and TRBJ2-5, with no clear D. CDR3 length equals 13 residues. V was shortened by 0 bases and J by 4 bases, with 6 bases between the two germline ends. Per the germline V gene, CDR1 is SEHNR and CDR2 is FQNEAQ (reference sequence). CDR3 bases: TGTGCCAGCAGCTTAGCGAAGGGAGAGACCCAGTACTTC. Protein sequence: CASSLAKGETQYF.

The chain couples TRBV20-1 to TRBJ1-4; D is undetermined. Trimming took 6 bases from V and 7 from J, leaving 21 bases between them. This CDR3 region has 15 residues. From germline, CDR1 is DFQATT and CDR2 SNEGSKA (reference sequence). The CDR3 protein is CSARGGAGVSEKLFF. CDR3 coding DNA: TGCAGTGCCCGGGGAGGCGCTGGTGTGTCTGAAAAACTGTTTTTT.

The chain joins TRBV20-1 to TRBJ1-2; D unclear. From germline, CDR1 is DFQATT and CDR2 SNEGSKA (reference sequence). There are 13 residues in the CDR3. V shed 3 bases and J shed 3 bases, with 11 bases lying between them. CDR3 residues: CSASPTMYYGYTF. Written as DNA, the CDR3 is TGCAGTGCTAGTCCCACCATGTACTATGGCTACACCTTC.

The sample holds a few counts of this clonotype. The chain is built from TRBV14 and TRBJ2-7, with D perhaps matching TRBD1 (5 bases). Looked up from germline, CDR1 is SGHDN and CDR2 is FVKESK. V lost 4 bases, J lost 3 bases, and 13 bases lay in between. The length of the CDR3 is 14 residues. This CDR3 is CASSPLGANYEQYF. The CDR3 DNA reads TGTGCCAGCAGCCCCTTAGGGGCCAACTACGAGCAGTACTTC.

The chain links TRBV7-9 to TRBJ2-1; D is possibly TRBD2 (6 bases). The CDR3 sequence is 15 residues long. Germline CDR1 reads SEHNR; CDR2 reads FQNEAQ (reference sequence). V was trimmed by 3 bases and J by 5 bases, leaving 14 bases between them. The CDR3 bases are TGTGCCAGCAGCTTGATTCGGCCGGGGGACAATGAGCAGTTCTTC. Translation gives CASSLIRPGDNEQFF.

For the CDR3, the DNA is TGTGCCAGCAGCTCTGGTGGGTGGGAGCAGTTCTTC. This translates into CASSSGGWEQFF. V and J are TRBV7-2 and TRBJ2-1; D not certain. The CDR3 contains 12 residues. V dropped 4 bases and J dropped 10 bases, with 11 bases sitting between them. From germline, CDR1 is SGHTA and CDR2 FQGNSA.

This chain uses TRBV4-2 with TRBJ1-4; D gene ambiguous. Germline V gene data show CDR1 as LGHNA and CDR2 as YNFKEQ. V was shortened by 0 bases and J by 7 bases, with 9 bases between the two germline ends. The CDR3 totals 14 residues. CDR3 in amino acids: CASSQDLTSEKLFF. The DNA of the CDR3 is TGTGCCAGCAGCCAAGATCTAACCTCTGAAAAACTGTTTTTT.

This clonotype was seen more than once but under ten times. The rearrangement joins TRBV20-1 to TRBJ1-2, with D tentatively TRBD1 (6 bases). This CDR3 contains 13 residues. The V end lost 6 bases, the J end lost 7 bases, and 18 bases lay between the germline ends. Germline values: CDR1 DFQATT, CDR2 SNEGSKA (reference sequence). The CDR3 protein is CSANRVSTGGYTF. As DNA, the CDR3 is TGCAGTGCGAACAGGGTTTCGACTGGTGGCTACACCTTC.

The chain employs TRBV28 and TRBJ1-5; D is undetermined. Germline CDR1 MDHEN, CDR2 SYDVKM. This CDR3 contains 13 residues. V was shortened by 6 bases and J by 9 bases, with 15 bases between the two germline ends. The CDR3 spells CASSGTGVMPQHF. The CDR3 bases are TGTGCCAGCAGCGGAACTGGGGTGATGCCCCAGCATTTT.

The V gene is TRBV7-9, the J gene TRBJ1-4; D gene ambiguous. Trimming stripped 5 bases from V and 8 bases from J, with 9 bases between. The CDR3 loop spans 12 amino acids. Germline V gene lookup returns CDR1 SEHNR and CDR2 FQNEAQ (reference sequence). The CDR3 loop is CASSGEAEKLFF. CDR3 coding DNA: TGTGCCAGCAGCGGAGAGGCGGAAAAACTGTTTTTT.

This sequence joins TRBV11-2 and TRBJ1-2, with 11 bases identical to TRBD1. V shed 1 base, J shed 13 bases, and the junction held 5 bases outside the gene matches. CDR3 length: 13 residues. Germline assignment: CDR1 SGHAT and CDR2 FQNNGV. The CDR3 reads CASSLAGTGGVTF. The DNA for the CDR3 is TGTGCCAGCAGCTTAGCTGGGACAGGGGGAGTCACCTTC.

V is TRBV9 and J is TRBJ2-1; 9 bases agree with TRBD1. CDR3 length equals 17 residues. Trimming removed 4 bases from V and 3 bases from J; junction bases left unmatched: 11. The germline gives CDR1 SGDLS, CDR2 YYNGEE. CDR3 in DNA: TGTGCCAGCAGCCTTACAGGGGGCGACGGAGTCTACAATGAGCAGTTCTTC. Protein sequence: CASSLTGGDGVYNEQFF.